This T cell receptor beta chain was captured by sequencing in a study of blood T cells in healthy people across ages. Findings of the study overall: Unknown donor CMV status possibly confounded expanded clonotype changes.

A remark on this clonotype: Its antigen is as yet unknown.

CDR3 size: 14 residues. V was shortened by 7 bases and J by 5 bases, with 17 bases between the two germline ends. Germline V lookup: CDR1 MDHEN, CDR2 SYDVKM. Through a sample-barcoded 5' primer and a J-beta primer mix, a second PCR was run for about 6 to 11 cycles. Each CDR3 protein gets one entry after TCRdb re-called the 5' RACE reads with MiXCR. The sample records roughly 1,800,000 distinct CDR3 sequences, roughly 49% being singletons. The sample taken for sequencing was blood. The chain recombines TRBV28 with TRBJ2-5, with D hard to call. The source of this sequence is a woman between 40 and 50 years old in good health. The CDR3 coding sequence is TGTGCCAGCACCTTCTCCACGGACCGGGAGACCCAGTACTTC. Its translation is CASTFSTDRETQYF.